This paragraph covers one T cell receptor beta chain sequence. The antigen is unknown. This sample is drawn from a study of cytomegalovirus exposure and HLA in healthy donors. Background on the study: Genotyping showed around 80% of over 350 donors falling in the Caucasian-associated ancestry cluster.

Vbeta (60) and Jbeta (13) primers were used in the PCR. TCRdb's table, derived via immunoSEQ multiplex PCR, lists solely in-frame clones and lacks some. The sample consists of around 130,000 clones, roughly four fifths of them appearing once. Study results and caveats: In a later analysis, donors in an Asian-associated ancestry cluster reportedly had fewer N-insertions in productive TCRs than the cohort mean. Apart from CMV serostatus, no immune exposure information was available.

Material: PBMCs. The origin of this receptor is a boy between 10 and 17 years old in good health and CMV-seronegative.

Written as DNA, the CDR3 is TGTGCCAGCAGCGTTGGTGGCATCGGAGCAGATACGCAGTATTTT. Amino acids: CASSVGGIGADTQYF. The chain joins TRBV5-4 to TRBJ2-3; D gene uncertain. The CDR3 consists of 15 residues. The V gene lost 4 bases and the J gene lost 4 bases, with 16 bases spanning the gap. CDR1 is SGHNT and CDR2 is YYREEE in the germline V gene (reference sequence).